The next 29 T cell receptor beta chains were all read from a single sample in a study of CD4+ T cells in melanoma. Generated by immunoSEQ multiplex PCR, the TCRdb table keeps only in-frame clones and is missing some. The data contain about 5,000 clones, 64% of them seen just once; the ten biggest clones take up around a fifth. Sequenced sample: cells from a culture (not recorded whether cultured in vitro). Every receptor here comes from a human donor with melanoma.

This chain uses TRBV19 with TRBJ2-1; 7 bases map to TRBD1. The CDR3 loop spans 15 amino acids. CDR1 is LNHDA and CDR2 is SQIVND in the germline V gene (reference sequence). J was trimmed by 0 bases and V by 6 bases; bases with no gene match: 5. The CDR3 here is CASRRRDSSYNEQFF. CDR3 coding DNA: TGTGCCAGTAGAAGAAGGGACAGCTCCTACAATGAGCAGTTCTTC.

CDR3 sequence (DNA): TGTGCCAGCAGCGTAGATTCGGGGACACCCCTCCACTTT. Residues: CASSVDSGTPLHF. This rearrangement joins TRBV9 to TRBJ1-6; D not certain. The CDR3 sequence is 13 residues long. Trimming removed 0 bases at V and 11 bases at J, with 9 bases between. Germline values: CDR1 SGDLS, CDR2 YYNGEE.

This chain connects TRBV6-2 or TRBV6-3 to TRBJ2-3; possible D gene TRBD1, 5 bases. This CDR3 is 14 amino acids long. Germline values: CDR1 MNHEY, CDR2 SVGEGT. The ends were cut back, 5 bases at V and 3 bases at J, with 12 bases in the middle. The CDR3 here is CASSPRTSTDTQYF. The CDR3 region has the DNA TGTGCCAGCAGTCCGCGGACAAGTACAGATACGCAGTATTTT.

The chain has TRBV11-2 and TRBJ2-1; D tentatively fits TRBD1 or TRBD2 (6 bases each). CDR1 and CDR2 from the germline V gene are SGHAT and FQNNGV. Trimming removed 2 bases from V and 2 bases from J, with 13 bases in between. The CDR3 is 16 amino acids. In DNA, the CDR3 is TGTGCCAGCAGCTTACTAGGGGGGTTGACCTACAATGAGCAGTTCTTC. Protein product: CASSLLGGLTYNEQFF. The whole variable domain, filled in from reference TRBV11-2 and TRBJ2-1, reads EAGVAQSPRYKIIEKRQSVAFWCNPISGHATLYWYQQILGQGPKLLIQFQNNGVVDDSQLPKDRFSAERLKGVDSTLKIQPAKLEDSAVYLCASSLLGGLTYNEQFFGPGTRLTVL.

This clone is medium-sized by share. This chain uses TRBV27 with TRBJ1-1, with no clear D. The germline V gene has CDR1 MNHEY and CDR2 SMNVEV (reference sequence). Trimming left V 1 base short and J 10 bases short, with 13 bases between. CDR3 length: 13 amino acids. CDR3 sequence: CASSLYAGGRAFF. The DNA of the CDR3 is TGTGCCAGCAGTTTATACGCAGGTGGTAGAGCTTTCTTT.

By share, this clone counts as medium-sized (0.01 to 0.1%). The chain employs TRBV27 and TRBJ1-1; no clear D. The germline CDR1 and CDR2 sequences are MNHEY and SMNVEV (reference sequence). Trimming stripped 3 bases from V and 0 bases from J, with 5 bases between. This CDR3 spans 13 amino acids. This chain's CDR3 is CASSFTVNTEAFF. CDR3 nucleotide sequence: TGTGCCAGCAGTTTTACTGTGAACACTGAAGCTTTCTTT.

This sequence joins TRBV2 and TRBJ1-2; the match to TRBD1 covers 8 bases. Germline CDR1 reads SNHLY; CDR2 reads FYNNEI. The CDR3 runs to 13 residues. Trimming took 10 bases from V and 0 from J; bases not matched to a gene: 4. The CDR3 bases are TGTGCCACCCAGGACAGGGCTAACTATGGCTACACCTTC. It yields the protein CATQDRANYGYTF.

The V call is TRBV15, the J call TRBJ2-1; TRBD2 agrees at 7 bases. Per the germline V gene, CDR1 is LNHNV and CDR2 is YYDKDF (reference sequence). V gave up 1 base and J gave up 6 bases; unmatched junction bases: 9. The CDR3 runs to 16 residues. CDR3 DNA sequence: TGTGCCACCAGCAGAGGGGAGGGGCCCAACACCAATGAGCAGTTCTTC. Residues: CATSRGEGPNTNEQFF.

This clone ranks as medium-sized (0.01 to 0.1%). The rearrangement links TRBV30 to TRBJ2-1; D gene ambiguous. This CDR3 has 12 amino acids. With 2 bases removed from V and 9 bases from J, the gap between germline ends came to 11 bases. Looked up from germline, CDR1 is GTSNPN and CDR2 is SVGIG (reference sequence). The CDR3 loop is CAWSSTPSEQFF. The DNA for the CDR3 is TGTGCCTGGAGTTCTACCCCGAGTGAGCAGTTCTTC.

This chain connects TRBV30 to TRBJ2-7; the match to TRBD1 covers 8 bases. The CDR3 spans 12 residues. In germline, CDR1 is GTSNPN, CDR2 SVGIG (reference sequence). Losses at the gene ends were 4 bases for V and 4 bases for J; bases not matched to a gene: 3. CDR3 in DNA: TGTGCCTGGACCGGGACAGGTTACGAGCAGTACTTC. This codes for CAWTGTGYEQYF.

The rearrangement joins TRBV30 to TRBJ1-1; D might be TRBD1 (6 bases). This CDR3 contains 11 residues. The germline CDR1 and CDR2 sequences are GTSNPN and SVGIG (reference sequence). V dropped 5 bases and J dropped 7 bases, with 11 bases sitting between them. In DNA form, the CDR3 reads TGTGCCTGGGCCGGACAGTTTGAAGCTTTCTTT. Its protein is CAWAGQFEAFF.

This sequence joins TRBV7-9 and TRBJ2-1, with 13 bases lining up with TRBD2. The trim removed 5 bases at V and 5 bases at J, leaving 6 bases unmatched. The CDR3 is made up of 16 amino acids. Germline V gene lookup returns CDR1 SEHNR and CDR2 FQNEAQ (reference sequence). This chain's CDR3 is CASSPPGLAGNNEQFF. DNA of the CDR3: TGTGCCAGCAGCCCACCGGGACTAGCGGGAAACAATGAGCAGTTCTTC. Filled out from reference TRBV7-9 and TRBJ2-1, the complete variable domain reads DTGVSQNPRHKITKRGQNVTFRCDPISEHNRLYWYRQTLGQGPEFLTYFQNEAQLEKSRLLSDRFSAERPKGSFSTLEIQRTEQGDSAMYLCASSPPGLAGNNEQFFGPGTRLTVL.

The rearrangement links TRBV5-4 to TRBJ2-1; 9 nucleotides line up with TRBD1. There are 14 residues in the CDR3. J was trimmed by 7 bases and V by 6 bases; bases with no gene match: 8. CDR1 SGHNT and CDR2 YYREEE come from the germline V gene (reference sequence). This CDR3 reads CASTRSGTGNEQFF. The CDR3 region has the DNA TGTGCCAGCACACGTTCCGGGACAGGGAATGAGCAGTTCTTC.

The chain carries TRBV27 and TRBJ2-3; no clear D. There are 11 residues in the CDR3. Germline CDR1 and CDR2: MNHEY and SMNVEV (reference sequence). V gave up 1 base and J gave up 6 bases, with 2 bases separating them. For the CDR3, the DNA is TGTGCCAGCAGTTTATATGATACGCAGTATTTT. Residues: CASSLYDTQYF.

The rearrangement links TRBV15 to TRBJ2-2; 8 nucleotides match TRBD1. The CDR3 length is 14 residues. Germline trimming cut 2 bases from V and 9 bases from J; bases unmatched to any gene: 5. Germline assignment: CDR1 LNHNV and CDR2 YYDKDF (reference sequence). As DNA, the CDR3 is TGTGCCACCAGCAGATCACAGGGGGACAGGGAGCTGTTTTTT. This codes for CATSRSQGDRELFF. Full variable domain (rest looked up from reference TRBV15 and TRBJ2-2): DAMVIQNPRYQVTQFGKPVTLSCSQTLNHNVMYWYQQKSSQAPKLLFHYYDKDFNNEADTPDNFQSRRPNTSFCFLDIRSPGLGDTAMYLCATSRSQGDRELFFGEGSRLTVL.

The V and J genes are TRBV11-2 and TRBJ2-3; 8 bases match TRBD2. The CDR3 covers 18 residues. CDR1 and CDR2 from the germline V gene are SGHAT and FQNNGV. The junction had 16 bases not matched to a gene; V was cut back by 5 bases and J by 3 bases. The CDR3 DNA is TGTGCCAGCAGCCATAGGCCGGTTCGGGGGGGGCAAACAGATACGCAGTATTTT. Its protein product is CASSHRPVRGGQTDTQYF. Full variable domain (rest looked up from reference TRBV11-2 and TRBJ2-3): EAGVAQSPRYKIIEKRQSVAFWCNPISGHATLYWYQQILGQGPKLLIQFQNNGVVDDSQLPKDRFSAERLKGVDSTLKIQPAKLEDSAVYLCASSHRPVRGGQTDTQYFGPGTRLTVL.

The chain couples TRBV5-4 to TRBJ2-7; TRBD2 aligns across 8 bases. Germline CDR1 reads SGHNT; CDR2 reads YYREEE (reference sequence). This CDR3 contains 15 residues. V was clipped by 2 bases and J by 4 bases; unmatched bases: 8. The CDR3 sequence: CASSFRAGGHYEQYF. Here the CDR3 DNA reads TGTGCCAGCAGCTTTCGGGCGGGGGGACATTACGAGCAGTACTTC. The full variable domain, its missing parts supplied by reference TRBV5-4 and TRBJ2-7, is ETGVTQSPTHLIKTRGQQVTLRCSSQSGHNTVSWYQQALGQGPQFIFQYYREEENGRGNFPPRFSGLQFPNYSSELNVNALELDDSALYLCASSFRAGGHYEQYFGPGTRLTVT.

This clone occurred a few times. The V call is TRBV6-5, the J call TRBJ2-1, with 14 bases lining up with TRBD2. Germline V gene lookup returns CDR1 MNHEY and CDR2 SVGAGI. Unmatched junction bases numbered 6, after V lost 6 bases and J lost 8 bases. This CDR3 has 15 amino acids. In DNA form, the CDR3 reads TGTGCCAGCAGCCCGACTAGCGGGGGGGCTTATGAGCAGTTCTTC. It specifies CASSPTSGGAYEQFF.

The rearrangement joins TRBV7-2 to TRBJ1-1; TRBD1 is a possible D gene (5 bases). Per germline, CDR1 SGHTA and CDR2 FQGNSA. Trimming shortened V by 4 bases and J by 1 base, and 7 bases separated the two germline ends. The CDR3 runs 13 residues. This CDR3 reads CASSWTTNTEAFF. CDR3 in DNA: TGTGCCAGCAGCTGGACAACGAACACTGAAGCTTTCTTT.

The CDR3 region has the DNA TGTGCCAGCCAGCTTCAAGAGACCCAGTACTTC. This codes for CASQLQETQYF. The genes are TRBV7-9 and TRBJ2-5; D ambiguous. The V end lost 8 bases, the J end lost 2 bases, and 6 bases lay between the germline ends. CDR1 SEHNR and CDR2 FQNEAQ come from the germline V gene (reference sequence). The CDR3 runs 11 residues.

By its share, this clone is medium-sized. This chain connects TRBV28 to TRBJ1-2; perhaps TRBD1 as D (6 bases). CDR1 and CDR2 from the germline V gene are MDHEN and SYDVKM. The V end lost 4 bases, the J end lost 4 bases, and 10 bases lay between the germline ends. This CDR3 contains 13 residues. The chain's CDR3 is CASSSGQTYGYTF. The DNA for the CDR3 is TGTGCCAGCAGTTCCGGACAGACCTATGGCTACACCTTC.

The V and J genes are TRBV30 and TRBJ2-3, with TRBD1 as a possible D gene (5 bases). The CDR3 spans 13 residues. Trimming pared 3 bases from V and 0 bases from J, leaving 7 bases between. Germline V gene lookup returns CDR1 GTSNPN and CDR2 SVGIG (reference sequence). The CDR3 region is CAWSRDSTDTQYF. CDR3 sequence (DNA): TGTGCCTGGAGCAGGGATAGCACAGATACGCAGTATTTT.

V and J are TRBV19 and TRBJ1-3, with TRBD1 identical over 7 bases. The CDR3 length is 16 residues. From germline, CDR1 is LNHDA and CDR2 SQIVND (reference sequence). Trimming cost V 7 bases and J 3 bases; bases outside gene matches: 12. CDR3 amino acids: CASTQSRDSLGNTIYF. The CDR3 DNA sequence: TGTGCCAGTACCCAAAGCCGGGACAGTCTTGGAAACACCATATATTTT.

The CDR3 DNA reads as TGTGCCAGCTCACCTCTCACCTATAATTCACCCCTCCACTTT. It codes for CASSPLTYNSPLHF. This chain connects TRBV18 to TRBJ1-6, with D unclear. Trimming removed 3 bases from V and 2 bases from J, with 5 bases in between. The V gene's germline CDR1 is KGHSH and CDR2 LQKENI. This CDR3 spans 14 amino acids.

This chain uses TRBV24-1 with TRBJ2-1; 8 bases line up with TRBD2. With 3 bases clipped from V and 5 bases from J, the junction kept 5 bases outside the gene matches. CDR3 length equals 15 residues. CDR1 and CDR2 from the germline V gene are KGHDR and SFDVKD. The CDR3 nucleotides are TGTGCCACCAGTGATGCGGGGGGACGTAACAATGAGCAGTTCTTC. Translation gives CATSDAGGRNNEQFF.

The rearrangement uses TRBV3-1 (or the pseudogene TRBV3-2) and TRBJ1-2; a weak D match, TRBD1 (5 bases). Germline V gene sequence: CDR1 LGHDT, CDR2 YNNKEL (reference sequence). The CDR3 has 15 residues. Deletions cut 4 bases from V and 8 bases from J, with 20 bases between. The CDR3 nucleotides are TGTGCCAGCAGCCGGGGGGACGGCGGCTATGACGGCTACACCTTC. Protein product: CASSRGDGGYDGYTF.

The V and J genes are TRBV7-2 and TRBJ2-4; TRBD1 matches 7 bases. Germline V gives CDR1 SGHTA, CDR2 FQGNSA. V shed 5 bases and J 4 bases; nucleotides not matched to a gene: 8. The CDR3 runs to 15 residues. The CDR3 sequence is CASSTSGQKKNIQYF. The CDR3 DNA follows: TGTGCCAGCAGCACCTCGGGACAGAAGAAAAACATTCAGTACTTC.

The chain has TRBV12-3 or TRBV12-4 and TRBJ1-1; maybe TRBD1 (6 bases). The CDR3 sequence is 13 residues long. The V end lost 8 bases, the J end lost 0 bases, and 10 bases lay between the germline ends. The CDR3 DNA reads TGTGCCAGCGGGGGCCCGCTGAACACTGAAGCTTTCTTT. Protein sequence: CASGGPLNTEAFF.

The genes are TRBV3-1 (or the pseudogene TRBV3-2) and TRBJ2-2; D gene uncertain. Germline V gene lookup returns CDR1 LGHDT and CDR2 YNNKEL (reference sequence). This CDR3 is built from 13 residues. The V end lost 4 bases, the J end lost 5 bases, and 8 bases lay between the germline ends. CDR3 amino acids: CASSLSGTGELFF. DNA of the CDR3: TGTGCCAGCAGCCTCTCCGGGACCGGGGAGCTGTTTTTT.